The source of this TCR beta chain is a study of type 1 regulatory T cells. The CDR3 runs 16 residues. Germline V gene sequence: CDR1 ENHRY, CDR2 SYGVKD. V was cut by 1 base and J by 3 bases, with 12 bases left in between. On this clonotype itself: Its antigen is not known.

MiXCR, applied by TCRdb to the reads, yields one record per CDR3 protein. The data show about 68,000 distinct CDR3 sequences, 63% seen once. This receptor was taken from a human donor in good health. The genes are TRBV10-3 and TRBJ1-4; D is unresolved. Sequenced sample: cultured T cells, either the whole culture or a sorted T cell fraction (not recorded which). Stated subset: Tr1-enriched cell product generated in vitro against host alloantigens. DNA of the CDR3: TGTGCCATCAGTGAGTTGTTAGGAGGTCCTAATGAAAAACTGTTTTTT. Its translation is CAISELLGGPNEKLFF.